This entry lists 10 T cell receptor beta chains sequenced from one sample in a study of cytomegalovirus exposure and HLA in healthy donors. The PCR made use of 60 Vbeta and 13 Jbeta primers. The assay was immunoSEQ multiplex PCR, and TCRdb's table has in-frame clones only and misses some. This sample has 150,000 to 200,000 clones; roughly 80% occur once, and the top ten carry roughly 8%. Material: PBMCs. These receptors were collected from a woman aged 40 to 50 in good health and CMV-seropositive.

The V and J genes are TRBV11-1 and TRBJ2-5, with 13 bases lining up with TRBD2. The J call is doubtful: the DNA matches TRBJ2-7 better. The germline CDR1 and CDR2 sequences are SGHAT and FQDESV (reference sequence). The CDR3 spans 18 residues. CDR3 protein: CASSRTSGSRSTIYEQYF. CDR3 coding DNA: TGTGCCAGCAGCCGGACTAGCGGGAGTAGAAGCACAATCTACGAGCAGTACTTC.

The J gene is TRBJ2-1, the V gene TRBV19; D uncertain. Trimming took 2 bases from V and 10 from J, leaving 12 bases between them. CDR3 size: 13 residues. The germline V gene has CDR1 LNHDA and CDR2 SQIVND (reference sequence). CDR3 in DNA: TGTGCCAGTAGTATATCCCCCCGGAGCGAGCAGTTCTTC. This translates into CASSISPRSEQFF.

This chain connects TRBV2 to TRBJ2-3; a weak D match, TRBD1 (5 bases). With 7 bases removed from V and 0 bases from J, the gap between germline ends came to 11 bases. This CDR3 region has 14 residues. The germline V gene encodes CDR1 SNHLY and CDR2 FYNNEI. The CDR3 nucleotides are TGTGCCAGCAAAAGGGGTTGGAGCACAGATACGCAGTATTTT. Amino acid sequence: CASKRGWSTDTQYF.

This chain connects TRBV5-1 to TRBJ2-1, with a possible D match to TRBD2 (5 bases). Trimming stripped 4 bases from V and 7 bases from J, with 12 bases between. Germline-derived CDR1 and CDR2 are SGHRS and YFSETQ. CDR3 length: 13 amino acids. The CDR3 DNA sequence: TGCGCCAGCAGCGATCAGCGGAAAAATGAGCAGTTCTTC. This encodes CASSDQRKNEQFF.

This chain's CDR3 is CASSWGLVGGIGELFF. CDR3 nucleotide sequence: TGTGCCAGCAGCTGGGGACTAGTGGGAGGTATCGGGGAGCTGTTTTTT. The V and J genes are TRBV7-3 and TRBJ2-2; TRBD2 matches 8 bases. The germline V gene encodes CDR1 SGHTA and CDR2 FQGTGA. V lost 4 bases and J lost 7; bases outside the gene matches: 11. The CDR3 extends over 16 amino acids.

V and J are TRBV7-2 and TRBJ1-2, with D unresolved. This CDR3 has 14 amino acids. V was pared by 5 bases and J by 8 bases, with 18 bases between. The germline V gene encodes CDR1 SGHTA and CDR2 FQGNSA. As DNA, the CDR3 is TGTGCCAGCAGCCTACGGACGGAGGCTTTGGGCTACACCTTC. Its protein product is CASSLRTEALGYTF.

This chain links TRBV7-9 with TRBJ2-7; 10 positions agree with TRBD2. The CDR3 runs 15 residues. V lost 5 bases to trimming and J lost 4 bases; unmatched junction nucleotides: 8. CDR1 SEHNR and CDR2 FQNEAQ come from the germline V gene (reference sequence). As DNA, the CDR3 is TGTGCCAGCAGCCCCTCCCGGACTAGCGGATACGAGCAGTACTTC. Protein sequence: CASSPSRTSGYEQYF.

The chain recombines TRBV2 with TRBJ2-1, with 9 bases matching TRBD2. The CDR3 has 15 residues. Trimming at V came to 4 bases and at J to 8 bases, leaving 9 bases not matched to a gene. Germline V CDR1 and CDR2: SNHLY, FYNNEI. The CDR3 reads CASSGRGGRADEQFF. The CDR3 nucleotides read TGTGCCAGCAGTGGGCGGGGCGGGAGGGCGGATGAGCAGTTCTTC.

V gene TRBV4-1 combines with J gene TRBJ2-1; 10 positions agree with TRBD2. After removal of 2 bases from V and 7 bases from J, the junction contained 5 bases not matched to a gene. Germline values: CDR1 MGHRA, CDR2 YSYEKL. The CDR3 covers 15 residues. CDR3 sequence reads: CASSQIAGGTNEQFF. The CDR3 DNA reads TGCGCCAGCAGCCAAATAGCGGGAGGAACTAATGAGCAGTTCTTC.

This clone was observed once. The chain recombines TRBV28 with TRBJ2-2, with D unresolved. The germline V and J ends were trimmed by 3 bases and 3 bases, with 5 bases remaining between them. This CDR3 has 13 residues. Germline-derived CDR1 and CDR2 are MDHEN and SYDVKM. CDR3 coding DNA: TGTGCCAGCAGTTTTCCCGACACCGGGGAGCTGTTTTTT. Translating it yields CASSFPDTGELFF.